These 14 T cell receptor beta chains were all obtained from the same sample, sequenced in a study of blood T cell repertoires in COVID-19. Generated by immunoSEQ multiplex PCR, the TCRdb table keeps only in-frame clones and is missing some. The data contain 150,000 to 200,000 clones, 84% of them singletons. Material: peripheral blood. The source of these receptors is an elderly woman with acute or convalescent COVID-19.

The table lists this clone with a count of one. The chain couples TRBV27 to TRBJ2-7, with a tentative D call TRBD2 (6 bases). V was trimmed by 6 bases and J by 0 bases, leaving 9 bases between them. The CDR3 loop spans 13 amino acids. From germline, CDR1 is MNHEY and CDR2 SMNVEV (reference sequence). CDR3 region: CASSRRGSYEQYF. DNA of the CDR3: TGTGCCAGCAGCAGGAGGGGCTCCTACGAGCAGTACTTC.

This clone was seen just once. This rearrangement joins TRBV5-8 to TRBJ1-2; no clear D. The CDR3 totals 12 residues. Trimming pared 1 base from V and 5 bases from J, leaving 6 bases between. Per germline, CDR1 SGHTS and CDR2 YDEGEE. The DNA for the CDR3 is TGTGCCAGCAGCTTGCGTCCGTATGGCTACACCTTC. Protein product: CASSLRPYGYTF.

This clone came up once. The chain uses TRBV7-2 and TRBJ1-1, with D maybe TRBD1 (6 bases). With 6 bases removed from V and 1 base from J, the gap between germline ends came to 12 bases. Germline V gene sequence: CDR1 SGHTA, CDR2 FQGNSA. CDR3 length: 14 residues. The CDR3 here is CASRYRAANTEAFF. The CDR3 region has the DNA TGTGCCAGCAGGTACAGGGCGGCGAACACTGAAGCTTTCTTT. Full variable domain (missing parts from reference TRBV7-2 and TRBJ1-1): GAGVSQSPSNKVTEKGKDVELRCDPISGHTALYWYRQSLGQGLEFLIYFQGNSAPDKSGLPSDRFSAERTGGSVSTLTIQRTQQEDSAVYLCASRYRAANTEAFFGQGTRLTVV.

The chain uses TRBV4-3 and TRBJ2-7, with TRBD2 matching 10 bases. The CDR3 covers 15 residues. The V gene end was trimmed by 0 bases and the J gene end by 4 bases; junction bases not matched to a gene: 3. In germline, CDR1 is LGHNA, CDR2 YSLEER. CDR3 region: CASSQEPGLAYEQYF. The CDR3 DNA reads as TGCGCCAGCAGCCAAGAGCCGGGACTAGCGTACGAGCAGTACTTC.

The chain combines TRBV13 with TRBJ2-1; 12 positions match TRBD1. The CDR3 spans 17 residues. The J segment lost 7 bases and the V segment lost 0 bases, leaving 7 bases of the junction unmatched. Germline CDR1 is PRHDT and CDR2 is FYEKMQ (reference sequence). The CDR3 DNA reads TGTGCCAGCAGCTTAGGCCGGGACAGGGGGCTAGGGAATGAGCAGTTCTTC. This sequence encodes CASSLGRDRGLGNEQFF. The full variable domain, completed using reference TRBV13 and TRBJ2-1, is AAGVIQSPRHLIKEKRETATLKCYPIPRHDTVYWYQQGPGQDPQFLISFYEKMQSDKGSIPDRFSAQQFSDYHSELNMSSLELGDSALYFCASSLGRDRGLGNEQFFGPGTRLTVL.

The CDR3 region is CASSLASGADIQYF. The CDR3 DNA reads TGTGCCAGCAGCTTAGCTAGCGGGGCGGACATTCAGTACTTC. This chain uses TRBV7-2 with TRBJ2-4; TRBD2 matches 8 bases. This CDR3 comprises 14 residues. The V gene's germline CDR1 is SGHTA and CDR2 FQGNSA. Trimming took 0 bases from V and 8 from J; bases not matched to a gene: 3.

The chain recombines TRBV30 with TRBJ1-1; D uncertain. From germline, CDR1 is GTSNPN and CDR2 SVGIG (reference sequence). V lost 3 bases to trimming and J lost 1 base, with 9 bases between them. This CDR3 comprises 13 residues. The DNA for the CDR3 is TGTGCCTGGAGCCGCCAGGCGAACACTGAAGCTTTCTTT. Its translation: CAWSRQANTEAFF.

V and J are TRBV19 and TRBJ2-1, with 11 bases fitting TRBD2. The germline gives CDR1 LNHDA, CDR2 SQIVND (reference sequence). The CDR3 length is 15 residues. J was trimmed by 7 bases and V by 6 bases; bases with no gene match: 8. CDR3 region: CASSPSSGRWNEQFF. The CDR3 coding sequence is TGTGCCAGTAGCCCATCTAGCGGGAGGTGGAATGAGCAGTTCTTC.

The chain has TRBV20-1 and TRBJ2-3; no clear D. The CDR3 runs 13 residues. CDR1 is DFQATT and CDR2 is SNEGSKA in the germline V gene (reference sequence). V was trimmed by 3 bases and J by 6 bases, leaving 13 bases between them. CDR3 protein: CSASVAVLDTQYF. In DNA, the CDR3 is TGCAGTGCTAGTGTAGCAGTCCTTGATACGCAGTATTTT.

The rearrangement joins TRBV5-1 to TRBJ1-2; 8 nucleotides match TRBD1. The CDR3 covers 15 residues. V gave up 3 bases and J gave up 5 bases; unmatched junction bases: 9. Looked up from germline, CDR1 is SGHRS and CDR2 is YFSETQ. DNA of the CDR3: TGCGCCAGCAGCTCTACTCCGGGACAGGTATATGGCTACACCTTC. It is translated as CASSSTPGQVYGYTF.

The rearrangement uses TRBV28 and TRBJ2-5; 7 positions match TRBD2. V was pared by 5 bases and J by 0 bases, with 9 bases of the junction left unmatched. Germline V gives CDR1 MDHEN, CDR2 SYDVKM. The CDR3 loop spans 16 amino acids. CDR3: CASSPSGSGYQETQYF. The CDR3 coding sequence is TGTGCCAGCAGTCCTAGCGGTAGCGGGTACCAAGAGACCCAGTACTTC.

The chain joins TRBV18 to TRBJ2-3; a possible D gene is TRBD1 (6 bases). Germline values: CDR1 KGHSH, CDR2 LQKENI. The CDR3 loop spans 17 amino acids. Trimming stripped 1 base from V and 0 bases from J, with 14 bases between. In DNA, the CDR3 is TGTGCCAGCTCACCACGTCTTCCAGGGGCAAGCACAGATACGCAGTATTTT. This codes for CASSPRLPGASTDTQYF.

V gene TRBV5-1 combines with J gene TRBJ1-1, with 10 nucleotides matching TRBD1. The CDR3 is 15 amino acids. Germline trimming cut 0 bases from V and 5 bases from J; bases unmatched to any gene: 4. CDR1 SGHRS and CDR2 YFSETQ come from the germline V gene. CDR3 region: CASSLETGGRTEAFF. CDR3 nucleotide sequence: TGCGCCAGCAGCTTGGAGACAGGGGGCAGGACTGAAGCTTTCTTT.

The chain combines TRBV9 with TRBJ1-1; D gene ambiguous. The germline CDR1 and CDR2 sequences are SGDLS and YYNGEE. The CDR3 covers 14 residues. V was clipped by 0 bases and J by 0 bases, with 6 bases between them. CDR3 in amino acids: CASSVGQVNTEAFF. In nucleotides, the CDR3 is TGTGCCAGCAGCGTAGGGCAGGTGAACACTGAAGCTTTCTTT.